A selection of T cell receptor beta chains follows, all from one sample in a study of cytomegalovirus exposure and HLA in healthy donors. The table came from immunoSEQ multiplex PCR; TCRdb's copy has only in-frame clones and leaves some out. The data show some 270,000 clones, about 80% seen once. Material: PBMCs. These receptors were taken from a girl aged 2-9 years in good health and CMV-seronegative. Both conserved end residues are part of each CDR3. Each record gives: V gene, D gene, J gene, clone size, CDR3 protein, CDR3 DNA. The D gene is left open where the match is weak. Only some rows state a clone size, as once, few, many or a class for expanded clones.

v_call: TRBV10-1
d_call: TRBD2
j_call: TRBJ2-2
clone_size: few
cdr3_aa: CASSAQTSGRAGELFF
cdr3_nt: TGCGCCAGCAGCGCCCAGACTAGCGGGAGGGCCGGGGAGCTGTTTTTT

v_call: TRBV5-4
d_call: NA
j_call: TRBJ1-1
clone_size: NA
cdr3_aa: CASSSETEAFF
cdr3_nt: TGTGCCAGCAGCTCGGAGACTGAAGCTTTCTTT

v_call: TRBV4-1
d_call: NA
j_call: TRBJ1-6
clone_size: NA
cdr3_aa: CASSQEEGRESPLHF
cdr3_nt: TGCGCCAGCAGCCAAGAGGAGGGCAGGGAATCACCCCTCCACTTT

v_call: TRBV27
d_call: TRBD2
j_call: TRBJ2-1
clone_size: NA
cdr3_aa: CASSFREVYYNEQFF
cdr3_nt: TGTGCCAGCAGTTTTCGGGAGGTCTATTACAATGAGCAGTTCTTC

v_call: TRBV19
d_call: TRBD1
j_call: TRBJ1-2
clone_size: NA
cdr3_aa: CASRTGISSADGYTF
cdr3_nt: TGTGCCAGTAGGACAGGGATTTCTAGCGCGGATGGCTACACCTTC

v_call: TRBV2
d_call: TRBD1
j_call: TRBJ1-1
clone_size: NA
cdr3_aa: CASSEATGIPEAFF
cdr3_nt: TGTGCCAGCAGTGAAGCGACAGGGATTCCTGAAGCTTTCTTT

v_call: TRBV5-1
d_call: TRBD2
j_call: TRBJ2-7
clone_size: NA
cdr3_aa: CASSQRLAQTYEQYF
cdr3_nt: TGCGCCAGCAGCCAAAGACTAGCCCAGACCTACGAGCAGTACTTC

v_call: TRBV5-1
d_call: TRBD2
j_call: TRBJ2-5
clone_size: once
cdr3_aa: CASSHSLAGGFETQYF
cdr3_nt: TGCGCCAGCAGCCACTCACTAGCGGGAGGCTTCGAGACCCAGTACTTC

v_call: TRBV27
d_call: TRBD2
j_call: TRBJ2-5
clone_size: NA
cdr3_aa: CASSLMPSGETQYF
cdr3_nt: TGTGCCAGCAGTTTAATGCCTAGCGGAGAGACCCAGTACTTC

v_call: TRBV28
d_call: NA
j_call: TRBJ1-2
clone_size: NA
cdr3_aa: CASSPSGGMGRDGYTF
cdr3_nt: TGTGCCAGCAGTCCCTCAGGCGGGATGGGGAGGGATGGCTACACCTTC

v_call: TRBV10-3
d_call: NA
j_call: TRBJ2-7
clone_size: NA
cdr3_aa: CAISESRGYEQYF
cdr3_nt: TGTGCCATCAGTGAGTCTCGGGGCTACGAGCAGTACTTC

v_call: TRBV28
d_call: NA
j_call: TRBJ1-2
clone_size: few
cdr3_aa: CASSEYFPQGRNGGYTF
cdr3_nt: TGTGCCAGCAGTGAATATTTTCCCCAGGGAAGGAATGGGGGCTACACCTTC

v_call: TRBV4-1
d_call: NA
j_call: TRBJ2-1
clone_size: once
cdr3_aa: CASSQSPGSYNEQFF
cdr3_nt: TGCGCCAGCAGCCAATCCCCAGGTTCCTACAATGAGCAGTTCTTC

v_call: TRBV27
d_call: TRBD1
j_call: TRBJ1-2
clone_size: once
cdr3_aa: CASSRIYLSGDSLYGYTF
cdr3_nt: TGTGCCAGCAGTCGGATATACCTTTCGGGGGACAGCCTCTATGGCTACACCTTC

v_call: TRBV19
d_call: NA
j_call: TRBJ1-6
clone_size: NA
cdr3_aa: CASTPGGRGSYNSPLHF
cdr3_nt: TGTGCCAGTACCCCCGGTGGCAGAGGCTCCTATAATTCACCCCTCCACTTT

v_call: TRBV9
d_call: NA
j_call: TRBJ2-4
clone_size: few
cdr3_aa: CASSAPSSGTGAKNIQYF
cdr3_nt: TGTGCCAGCAGCGCTCCTAGTAGTGGAACGGGAGCCAAAAACATTCAGTACTTC

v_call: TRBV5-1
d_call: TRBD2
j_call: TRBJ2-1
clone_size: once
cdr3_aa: CASSQWPGLAGGNTYNEQFF
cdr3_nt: TGCGCCAGCAGCCAATGGCCGGGACTAGCGGGAGGAAATACCTACAATGAGCAGTTCTTC

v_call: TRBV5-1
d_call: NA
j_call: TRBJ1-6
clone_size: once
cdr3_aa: CASSLTGNNSPLHF
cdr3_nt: TGCGCCAGCAGCTTGACAGGAAATAATTCACCCCTCCACTTT

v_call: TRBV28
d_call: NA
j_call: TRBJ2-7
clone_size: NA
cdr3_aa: CASSSPTSHEQYF
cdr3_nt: TGTGCCAGCAGTTCTCCTACGAGCCACGAGCAGTACTTC

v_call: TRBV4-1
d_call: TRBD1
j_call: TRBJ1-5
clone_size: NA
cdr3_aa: CASSQDLKGQRNQPQHF
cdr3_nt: TGCGCCAGCAGCCAAGATCTAAAGGGACAGCGCAATCAGCCCCAGCATTTT

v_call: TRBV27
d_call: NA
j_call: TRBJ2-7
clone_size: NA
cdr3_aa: CASRSERSYEQYF
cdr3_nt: TGTGCCAGCAGGAGTGAACGCTCCTACGAGCAGTACTTC

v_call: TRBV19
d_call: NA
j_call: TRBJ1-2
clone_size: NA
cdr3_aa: CASTEVLGDGYTF
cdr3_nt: TGTGCCAGTACCGAGGTCCTCGGCGACGGCTACACCTTC

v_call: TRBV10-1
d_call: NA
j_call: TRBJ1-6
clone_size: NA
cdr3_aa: CASSQVENSPLHF
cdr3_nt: TGCGCCAGCAGCCAGGTTGAGAATTCACCCCTCCACTTT

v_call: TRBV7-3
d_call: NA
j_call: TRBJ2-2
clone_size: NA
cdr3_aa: CASSSEGDGELFF
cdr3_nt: TGTGCCAGCAGCTCCGAGGGGGACGGGGAGCTGTTTTTT

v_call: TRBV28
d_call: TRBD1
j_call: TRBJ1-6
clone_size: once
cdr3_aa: CASSLSTGSYSPLHF
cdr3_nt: TGTGCCAGCAGTTTGTCGACAGGGTCTTATTCACCCCTCCACTTT

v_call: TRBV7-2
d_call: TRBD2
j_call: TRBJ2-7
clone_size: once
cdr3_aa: CASSVLAGAYEQYF
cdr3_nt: TGTGCCAGCAGCGTGCTAGCGGGAGCCTACGAGCAGTACTTC

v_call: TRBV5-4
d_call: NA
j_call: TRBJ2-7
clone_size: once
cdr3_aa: CASSLGQNYEQYF
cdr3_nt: TGTGCCAGCAGCTTGGGACAGAACTACGAGCAGTACTTC

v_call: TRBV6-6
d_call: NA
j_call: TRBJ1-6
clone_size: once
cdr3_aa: CASSYGQNSPLHF
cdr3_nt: TGTGCCAGCAGTTACGGACAGAATTCACCCCTCCACTTT

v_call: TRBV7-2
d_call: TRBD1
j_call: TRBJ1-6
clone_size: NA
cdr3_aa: CASSLAARETGAPLHF
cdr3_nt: TGTGCCAGCAGCTTAGCGGCCCGCGAAACAGGGGCTCCCCTCCACTTT

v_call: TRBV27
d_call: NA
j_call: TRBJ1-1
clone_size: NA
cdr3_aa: CASSLSANTEAFF
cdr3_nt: TGTGCCAGCAGTTTATCGGCGAACACTGAAGCTTTCTTT

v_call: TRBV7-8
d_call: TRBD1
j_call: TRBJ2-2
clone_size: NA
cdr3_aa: CASTQGAAGELFF
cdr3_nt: TGTGCCAGCACCCAGGGGGCCGCCGGGGAGCTGTTTTTT

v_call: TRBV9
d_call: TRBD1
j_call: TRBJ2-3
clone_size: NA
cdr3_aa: CASSPGTGGGDTQYF
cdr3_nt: TGTGCCAGCAGCCCCGGGACAGGGGGGGGAGATACGCAGTATTTT

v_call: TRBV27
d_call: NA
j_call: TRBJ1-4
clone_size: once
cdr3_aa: CASSFTGYATNEKLFF
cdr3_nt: TGTGCCAGCAGTTTCACAGGCTATGCAACTAATGAAAAACTGTTTTTT

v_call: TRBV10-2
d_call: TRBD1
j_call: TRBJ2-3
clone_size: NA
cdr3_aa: CASSVTGTGDTDTQYF
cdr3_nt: TGCGCCAGCAGTGTAACCGGGACAGGGGACACAGATACGCAGTATTTT

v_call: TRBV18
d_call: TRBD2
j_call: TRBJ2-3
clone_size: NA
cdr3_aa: CASSPPGGTDTQYF
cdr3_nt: TGTGCCAGCTCACCACCCGGGGGGACAGATACGCAGTATTTT

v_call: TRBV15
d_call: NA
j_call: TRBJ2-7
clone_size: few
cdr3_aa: CATSREPWSSYEQYF
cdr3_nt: TGTGCCACCAGCAGAGAACCGTGGAGCTCCTACGAGCAGTACTTC

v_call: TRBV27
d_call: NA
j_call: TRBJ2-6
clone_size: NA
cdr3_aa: CASSSAMANVLTF
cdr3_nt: TGTGCCAGCTCTTCCGCGATGGCCAACGTCCTGACTTTC